These 6 T cell receptor beta chains were sequenced from one sample in a study of blood T cell repertoires in COVID-19. Sequencing used immunoSEQ multiplex PCR; TCRdb keeps in-frame clones, though not all of them. The table shows over 130,000 clones, with roughly 85% occurring only once. The sequenced sample was peripheral blood. The receptors were gathered from a man aged 50-60 years with acute or convalescent COVID-19.

The chain employs TRBV7-9 and TRBJ2-7; D call uncertain. The V gene's germline CDR1 is SEHNR and CDR2 FQNEAQ (reference sequence). Trimming left V 7 bases short and J 12 bases short, with 22 bases between. This CDR3 has 13 residues. The chain's CDR3 is CASTLNAASSMYF. The CDR3 nucleotides are TGTGCCAGCACCCTCAACGCGGCAAGTAGCATGTACTTC.

With respect to this clone: A junction end diverges from the germline sequence, so it may reflect a read error. The chain is built from TRBV3-1 (or the pseudogene TRBV3-2) and TRBJ1-4; D gene unclear. Germline CDR1 and CDR2: LGHDT and YNNKEL (reference sequence). The CDR3 extends over 19 amino acids. The DNA for the CDR3 is TGTGCCGGCAGCCAAGAATTCTACCGACCGGCGGCAACTAATGAAAAACTGTTTTTT. It translates to CAGSQEFYRPAATNEKLFF.

The V call is TRBV13, the J call TRBJ2-1, with TRBD1 matching over 10 bases. Germline assignment: CDR1 PRHDT and CDR2 FYEKMQ (reference sequence). This CDR3 has 13 amino acids. CDR3 DNA: TGTGCGGCACGGGACAGGGGTGACAATGAGCAGTTCTTC. Translating it yields CAARDRGDNEQFF.

This chain connects TRBV6-5 to TRBJ1-1, with D perhaps TRBD1 (5 bases). Germline CDR1 is MNHEY and CDR2 is SVGAGI. Trimming pared 8 bases from V and 4 bases from J, leaving 14 bases between. This CDR3 region has 13 residues. The CDR3 bases are TGTGCCAGCTGGGGCGGGGGAGGCACTGAAGCTTTCTTT. Its protein product is CASWGGGGTEAFF.

The J gene is TRBJ2-5, the V gene TRBV7-9, with 10 bases aligning to TRBD1. Germline CDR1 is SEHNR and CDR2 is FQNEAQ (reference sequence). Unmatched junction bases numbered 4, after V lost 1 base and J lost 5 bases. CDR3 length: 15 amino acids. The chain's CDR3 is CASSLGQGARETQYF. CDR3 nucleotide sequence: TGTGCCAGCAGCTTAGGACAGGGGGCACGGGAGACCCAGTACTTC. The complete variable domain, with remaining parts taken from reference TRBV7-9 and TRBJ2-5, reads DTGVSQNPRHKITKRGQNVTFRCDPISEHNRLYWYRQTLGQGPEFLTYFQNEAQLEKSRLLSDRFSAERPKGSFSTLEIQRTEQGDSAMYLCASSLGQGARETQYFGPGTRLLVL.

The chain's CDR3 is CASSSKGQGAGELFF. The CDR3 DNA follows: TGTGCCAGCAGTTCCAAGGGACAGGGGGCCGGGGAGCTGTTTTTT. The chain joins TRBV9 to TRBJ2-2; 11 bases are shared with TRBD1. V was pared by 5 bases and J by 6 bases, with 6 bases of the junction left unmatched. The germline gives CDR1 SGDLS, CDR2 YYNGEE. This CDR3 contains 15 residues.